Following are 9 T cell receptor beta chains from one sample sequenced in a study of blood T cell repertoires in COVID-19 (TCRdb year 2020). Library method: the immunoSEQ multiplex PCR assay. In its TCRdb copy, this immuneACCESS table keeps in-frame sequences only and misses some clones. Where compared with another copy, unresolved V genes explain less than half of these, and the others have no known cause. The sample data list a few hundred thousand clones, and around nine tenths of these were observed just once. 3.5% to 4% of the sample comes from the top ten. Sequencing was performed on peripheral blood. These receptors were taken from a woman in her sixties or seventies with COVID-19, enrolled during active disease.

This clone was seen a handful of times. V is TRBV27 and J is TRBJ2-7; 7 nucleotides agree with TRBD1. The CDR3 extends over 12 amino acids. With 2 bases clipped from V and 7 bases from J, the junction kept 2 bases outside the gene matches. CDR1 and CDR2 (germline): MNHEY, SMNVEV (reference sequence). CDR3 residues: CASSLGQAEQYF. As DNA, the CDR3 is TGTGCCAGCAGTTTAGGACAGGCTGAGCAGTACTTC.

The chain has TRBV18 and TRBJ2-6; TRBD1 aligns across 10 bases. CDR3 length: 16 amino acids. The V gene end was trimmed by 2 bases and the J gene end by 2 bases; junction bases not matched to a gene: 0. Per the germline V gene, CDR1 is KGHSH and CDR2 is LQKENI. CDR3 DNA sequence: TGTGCCAGCTCACCAGGACAGGGGGCTGGGGCCAACGTCCTGACTTTC. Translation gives CASSPGQGAGANVLTF.

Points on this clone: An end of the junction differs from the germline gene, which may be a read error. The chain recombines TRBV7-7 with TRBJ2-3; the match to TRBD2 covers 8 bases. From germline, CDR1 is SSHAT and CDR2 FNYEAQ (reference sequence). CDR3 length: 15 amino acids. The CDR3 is CASSLGRGGSLTQYF. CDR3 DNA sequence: TGTGCTAGCAGCTTAGGACGGGGGGGGAGCCTTACGCAGTATTTT.

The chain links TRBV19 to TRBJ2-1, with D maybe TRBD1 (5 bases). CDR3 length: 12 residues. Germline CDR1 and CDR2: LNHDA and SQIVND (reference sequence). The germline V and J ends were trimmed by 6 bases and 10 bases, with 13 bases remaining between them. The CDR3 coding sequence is TGTGCCAGTAGCCAGGGCCGCCACGAGCAGTTCTTC. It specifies CASSQGRHEQFF.

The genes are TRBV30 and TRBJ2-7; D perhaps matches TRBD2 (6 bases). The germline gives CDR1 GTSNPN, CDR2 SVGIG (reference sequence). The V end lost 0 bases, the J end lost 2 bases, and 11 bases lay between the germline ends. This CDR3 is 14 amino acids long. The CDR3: CAWSVPGGTYEQYF. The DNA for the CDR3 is TGTGCCTGGAGTGTTCCCGGGGGAACCTACGAGCAGTACTTC.

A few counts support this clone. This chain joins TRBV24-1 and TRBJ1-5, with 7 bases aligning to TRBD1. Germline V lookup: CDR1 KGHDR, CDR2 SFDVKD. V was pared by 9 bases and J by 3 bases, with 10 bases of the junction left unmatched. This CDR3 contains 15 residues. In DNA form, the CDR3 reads TGTGCCACCTCATCCCGGGACAGCATCAATCAGCCCCAGCATTTT. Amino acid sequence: CATSSRDSINQPQHF.

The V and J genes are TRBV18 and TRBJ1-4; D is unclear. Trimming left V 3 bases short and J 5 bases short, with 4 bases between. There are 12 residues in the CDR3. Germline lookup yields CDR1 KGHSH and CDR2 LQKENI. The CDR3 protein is CASSPSNEKLFF. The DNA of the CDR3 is TGTGCCAGCTCACCCTCCAATGAAAAACTGTTTTTT.

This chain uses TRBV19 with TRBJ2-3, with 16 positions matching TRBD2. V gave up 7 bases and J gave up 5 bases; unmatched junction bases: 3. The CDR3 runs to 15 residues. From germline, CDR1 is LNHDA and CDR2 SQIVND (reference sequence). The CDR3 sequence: CASKGTSGGVDTQYF. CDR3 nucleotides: TGTGCCAGTAAAGGGACTAGCGGGGGGGTAGATACGCAGTATTTT. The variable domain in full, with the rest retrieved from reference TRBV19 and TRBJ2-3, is DGGITQSPKYLFRKEGQNVTLSCEQNLNHDAMYWYRQDPGQGLRLIYYSQIVNDFQKGDIAEGYSVSREKKESFPLTVTSAQKNPTAFYLCASKGTSGGVDTQYFGPGTRLTVL.

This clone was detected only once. This chain's CDR3 is CASSPGHRNTEAFF. CDR3 DNA: TGTGCCAGCAGCCCGGGACACCGGAACACTGAAGCTTTCTTT. V gene TRBV3-1 (or the pseudogene TRBV3-2) combines with J gene TRBJ1-1, with TRBD1 as a possible D gene (6 bases). Trimming shortened V by 4 bases and J by 1 base, and 10 bases separated the two germline ends. CDR1 and CDR2 (germline): LGHDT, YNNKEL (reference sequence). The CDR3 contains 14 residues.